Below are 12 T cell receptor beta chains sequenced from a single sample in a study of T cell repertoires in cytomegalovirus infection. Their antigens are not known. TCRdb reprocessed the reads via MiXCR and lists one record per CDR3 protein. The sample has about 890,000 distinct CDR3 sequences; about a third are singletons. The sequences come from cultured CD8+ T cells from PBMCs, collected from culture after CMV antigen stimulation. The receptors were gathered from a human donor in good health (CMV status not recorded). Some clones in this sample may be carry-over from other donors' samples.

The V and J genes are TRBV12-3 or TRBV12-4 and TRBJ1-1; D is possibly TRBD1 (6 bases). With 5 bases removed from V and 8 bases from J, the gap between germline ends came to 12 bases. The CDR3 runs 12 residues. The CDR3, as DNA: TGTGCCAGCAGTCCCCTTGACAGGGAAGCTTTCTTT. Protein sequence: CASSPLDREAFF.

This clonotype was recorded a few times. This sequence joins TRBV7-6 and TRBJ2-5; D unresolved. This CDR3 region has 20 residues. V was cut by 5 bases and J by 2 bases, with 30 bases left in between. CDR1 and CDR2 from the germline V gene are SGHVS and FNYEAQ. Written as DNA, the CDR3 is TGTGCCAGCAGCCTTAAATTCGAAGTGGACGTCAAAAACCTACAAGAGACCCAGTACTTC. This gives the protein CASSLKFEVDVKNLQETQYF. The entire variable domain, with the rest obtained from reference TRBV7-6 and TRBJ2-5, is as follows: GAGVSQSPRYKVTKRGQDVALRCDPISGHVSLYWYRQALGQGPEFLTYFNYEAQQDKSGLPNDRFSAERPEGSISTLTIQRTEQRDSAMYRCASSLKFEVDVKNLQETQYFGPGTRLLVL.

The chain links TRBV5-6 to TRBJ1-1, with D possibly matching TRBD1 (5 bases). Between the trimmed V and J ends, which lost 4 bases and 7 bases, there was a span of 11 bases. The CDR3 covers 12 residues. The germline V gene encodes CDR1 SGHDT and CDR2 YYEEEE. CDR3 amino acids: CASSTDRYEAFF. In DNA form, the CDR3 reads TGTGCCAGCAGCACCGACAGATATGAAGCTTTCTTT.

This clonotype was seen a handful of times. V and J are TRBV28 and TRBJ2-5, with D perhaps matching TRBD1 or TRBD2 (5 bases each). The germline V and J ends were trimmed by 6 bases and 1 base, with 9 bases remaining between them. Germline lookup yields CDR1 MDHEN and CDR2 SYDVKM. This CDR3 has 13 amino acids. The CDR3 protein is CASRPGPQETQYF. CDR3 DNA: TGTGCCAGCAGACCGGGACCCCAAGAGACCCAGTACTTC.

CDR3 coding DNA: TGTGCCACCAGCAGAGCGACCGGGACTAGCGGGGGGTCAACCTACAATGAGCAGTTCTTC. Translated, it gives CATSRATGTSGGSTYNEQFF. J is TRBJ2-1 and V is TRBV15; 15 bases are a match to TRBD2. The CDR3 has 20 amino acids. The junction had 9 bases not matched to a gene; V was cut back by 1 base and J by 2 bases. CDR1 and CDR2 from the germline V gene are LNHNV and YYDKDF (reference sequence).

V gene TRBV7-9 combines with J gene TRBJ2-1, with D perhaps TRBD1 or TRBD2 (5 bases each). The CDR3 has 16 residues. Trimming stripped 1 base from V and 7 bases from J, with 17 bases between. Germline lookup yields CDR1 SEHNR and CDR2 FQNEAQ (reference sequence). This chain's CDR3 is CASSLGGSRPWNEQFF. For the CDR3, the DNA is TGTGCCAGCAGCTTAGGGGGGTCTCGCCCATGGAATGAGCAGTTCTTC. Using reference TRBV7-9 and TRBJ2-1 for the parts outside the CDR3, the full variable domain is DTGVSQNPRHKITKRGQNVTFRCDPISEHNRLYWYRQTLGQGPEFLTYFQNEAQLEKSRLLSDRFSAERPKGSFSTLEIQRTEQGDSAMYLCASSLGGSRPWNEQFFGPGTRLTVL.

This clonotype was seen just once. The chain links TRBV20-1 to TRBJ2-1, with 9 nucleotides matching TRBD1. Germline V gene data show CDR1 as DFQATT and CDR2 as SNEGSKA (reference sequence). The V segment lost 4 bases and the J segment 3 bases; nucleotides outside the gene matches: 10. The CDR3 is 16 residues long. CDR3 sequence (DNA): TGCAGTGCTACCGGCCCGGGACAGGGCCACTACAATGAGCAGTTCTTC. This encodes CSATGPGQGHYNEQFF.

This clonotype was observed at least ten times. The rearrangement links TRBV7-2 to TRBJ2-7; 8 positions agree with TRBD1. The V gene's germline CDR1 is SGHTA and CDR2 FQGNSA. The V gene end was trimmed by 5 bases and the J gene end by 4 bases; junction bases not matched to a gene: 7. The CDR3 spans 14 residues. As DNA, the CDR3 is TGTGCCAGCAGCCCCCGACAGGGGTTTTACGAGCAGTACTTC. This sequence encodes CASSPRQGFYEQYF.

This clonotype was recorded many times. This sequence joins TRBV7-2 and TRBJ2-5; no definite D call. The germline gives CDR1 SGHTA, CDR2 FQGNSA. The CDR3 extends over 15 amino acids. Deletions cut 2 bases from V and 2 bases from J, with 12 bases between. CDR3: CASSLSGRLQETQYF. The CDR3 DNA reads as TGTGCCAGCAGCTTAAGTGGGCGGTTACAAGAGACCCAGTACTTC.

This clonotype was seen many times. The gene calls are TRBV7-9 and TRBJ2-5, with 10 bases identical to TRBD2. Germline CDR1 is SEHNR and CDR2 is FQNEAQ (reference sequence). The CDR3 is 16 residues long. Unmatched junction bases numbered 14, after V lost 9 bases and J lost 4 bases. The CDR3 nucleotides read TGTGCCAGTACTTCTAGCGGGGGCAGGCCAGGAGAGACCCAGTACTTC. It codes for CASTSSGGRPGETQYF.

This chain uses TRBV7-2 with TRBJ2-1, with 10 nucleotides matching TRBD2. This CDR3 region has 17 residues. Germline assignment: CDR1 SGHTA and CDR2 FQGNSA. V shed 1 base, J shed 8 bases, and the junction held 11 bases outside the gene matches. The CDR3 loop reads CASSLVTSGANGDEQFF. The CDR3, as DNA: TGTGCCAGCAGCTTAGTTACTAGCGGGGCGAACGGGGATGAGCAGTTCTTC.

This rearrangement joins TRBV10-3 to TRBJ1-1; D is unclear. V lost 0 bases and J lost 4, with 9 bases in between. The CDR3 runs 14 residues. CDR1 ENHRY and CDR2 SYGVKD come from the germline V gene. In nucleotides, the CDR3 is TGTGCCATCAGTGAGTCAAGTAGGAGCACTGAAGCTTTCTTT. It translates to CAISESSRSTEAFF.